The source of this T cell receptor beta chain is a study of T-cell reconstitution after alpha-beta-depleted transplantation in children. Study conclusions and caveats: Reportedly, roughly two months post-transplant, alpha-beta T cells arose from several hundred expanded graft clones. Recipient T cells and thymic progenitors that survived gave rise to the high TCRbeta diversity observed at day 60 in some patients. A year had passed since transplant, and T-cell counts and diversity by then came mostly from newly produced T cells.

This clonotype was seen at least ten times. What it recognizes is unknown. Germline assignment: CDR1 MDHEN and CDR2 SYDVKM. The ends were cut back, 4 bases at V and 0 bases at J, with 13 bases in the middle. The CDR3 loop spans 15 amino acids. Unique molecular identifiers were used to barcode this TCRbeta library. Each CDR3 protein gets one entry after TCRdb re-called the PCR reads with MiXCR. This sample carries approximately 170,000 distinct CDR3 sequences, around 10% of them seen once, and the ten largest clones take around 13%. This clonotype was sampled from a boy aged 2 to 10 with acute myeloid leukemia, due to receive a stem cell transplant. The V and J genes are TRBV28 and TRBJ2-7; TRBD1 is a possible D gene (6 bases). Sequenced here: PBMCs, sampled before TCRalphabeta/CD19-depleted stem cell transplant. CDR3 in amino acids: CASSYRASTSYEQYF. The CDR3 DNA reads as TGTGCCAGCAGTTACAGGGCCTCCACCTCCTACGAGCAGTACTTC. The variable domain in full, completed from reference TRBV28 and TRBJ2-7, reads DVKVTQSSRYLVKRTGEKVFLECVQDMDHENMFWYRQDPGLGLRLIYFSYDVKMKEKGDIPEGYSVSREKKERFSLILESASTNQTSMYLCASSYRASTSYEQYFGPGTRLTVT.